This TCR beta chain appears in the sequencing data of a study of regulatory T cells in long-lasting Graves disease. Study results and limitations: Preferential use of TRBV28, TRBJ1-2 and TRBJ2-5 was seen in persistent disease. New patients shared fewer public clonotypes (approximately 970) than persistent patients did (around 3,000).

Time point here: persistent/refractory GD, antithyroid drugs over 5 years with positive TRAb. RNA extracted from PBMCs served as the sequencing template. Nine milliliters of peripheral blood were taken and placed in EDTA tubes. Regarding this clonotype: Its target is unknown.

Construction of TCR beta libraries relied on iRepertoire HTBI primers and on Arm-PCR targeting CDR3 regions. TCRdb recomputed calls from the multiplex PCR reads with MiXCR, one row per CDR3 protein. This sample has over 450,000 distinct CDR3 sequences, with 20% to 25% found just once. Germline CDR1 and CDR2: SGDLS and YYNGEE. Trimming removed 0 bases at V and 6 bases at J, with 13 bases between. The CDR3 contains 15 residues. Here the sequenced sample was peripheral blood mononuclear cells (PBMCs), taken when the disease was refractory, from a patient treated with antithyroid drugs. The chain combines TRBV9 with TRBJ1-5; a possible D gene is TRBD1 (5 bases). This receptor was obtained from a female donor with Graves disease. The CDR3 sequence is CASSVDGAGTQPQHF. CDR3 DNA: TGTGCCAGCAGCGTAGATGGGGCGGGAACTCAGCCCCAGCATTTT.